Listed below are T cell receptor beta chains from one sample, sequenced in a study of blood T cell repertoires in COVID-19. Sequencing was performed with immunoSEQ multiplex PCR; in TCRdb, only in-frame clones are kept and a portion is missing. The sample lists tens of thousands of clones; over 80% were seen once. The material sequenced was peripheral blood. These receptors were collected from a man aged 45-65 years with acute or convalescent COVID-19. Both conserved end residues are part of each CDR3.

TRBV18 | CASSLVRDSKGETQYF
TRBV7-2 | CASSLGRGKRAGELFF
TRBV9 | CASSVGVGGTPAFF
TRBV9 | CASSGLASSSPLHF
TRBV4-3 | CASSQELAGEDYGYTF
TRBV4-3 | CASSQGLFPSTDTQYF
TRBV29-1 | CSVDVLAQSSNEQFF
TRBV14 | CASSQVRRDEQFF
TRBV30 | CAWSVLGYRTNYGYTF
TRBV24-1 | CATSDGATGTGHNQPQHF
TRBV5-4 | CASSLEPGYGYTF
TRBV9 | CASSVDRNYGYTF
TRBV5-1 | CASSLLGRSGDSPLHF
TRBV10-3 | CAISESRGNLNTIYF
TRBV5-1 | CASSLAGGTGAEKLFF
TRBV7-9 | CASSLGLGGEVNEKLFF
TRBV7-9 | CASSLWGLGNTIYF
TRBV2 | CASSEGGAQTDTQYF
TRBV10-1 | CASSQCRGGDTNGDEQYF
TRBV6-2/TRBV6-3 | CASSPGLAGGYTDTQYF
TRBV12-5 | CASGAQGADGELFF
TRBV12-3/TRBV12-4 | CASSLNGNEQFF
TRBV6-5 | CASIFGAKETQYF
TRBV6-5 | CASSGDFNQPQHF
TRBV6-4 | CASSPVWGRGDEQFF
TRBV28 | CASSLEAAYYGYTF
TRBV21-1 | CASSNCEYGYTF
TRBV12-3/TRBV12-4 | CASSLDRYTEAFF
TRBV6-6 | CASRPGLAGGDTQYF
TRBV29-1 | CSVLPGQEYGYTF
TRBV11-2 | CASSQLPGQINEQFF
TRBV19 | CASSAARTGTGNTIYF
TRBV9 | CASSAPGQGTDTQYF
TRBV7-2 | CASTPGPLAGGWGETQYF
TRBV27 | CASSRYSNQPQHF
TRBV11-1 | CASSLVQAGSDEQYF
TRBV15 | CATSREGLGSYYEQYF
TRBV19 | CASSIDRYSGFGYTF
TRBV7-2 | CASSPPQGAVVGYTF
TRBV9 | CASSVDRPTTYEQYF
TRBV7-8 | CASSLSLAGVSISTQYF
TRBV7-2 | CASSLNSGGAYEQYF
TRBV27 | CASSLGTSGGVYNEQFF
TRBV19 | CASSISAGSYNSPLHF
TRBV18 | CASSQEAGVFEQYF
TRBV11-2 | CASSVSAGTGGAYEQYF
TRBV30 | CAWSVRAGGYNEQFF
TRBV10-3 | CAISERERAGELFF
TRBV7-2 | CASSRGGSETQYF
TRBV24-1 | CATSDSTGQGDSRNGYTF
TRBV5-1 | CASSASSGSRGEQFF
TRBV23-1 | CASSLSQGQPQHF
TRBV30 | CAWNPGHLLGYTF